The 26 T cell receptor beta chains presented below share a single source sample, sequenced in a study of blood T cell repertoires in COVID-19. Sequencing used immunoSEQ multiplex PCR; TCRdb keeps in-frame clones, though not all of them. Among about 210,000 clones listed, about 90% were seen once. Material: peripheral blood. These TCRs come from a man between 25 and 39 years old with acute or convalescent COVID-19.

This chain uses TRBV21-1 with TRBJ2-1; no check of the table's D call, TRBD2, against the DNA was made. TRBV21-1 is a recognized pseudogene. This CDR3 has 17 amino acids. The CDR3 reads CASSKSAGGPQGDEQFF. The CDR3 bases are TGTGCCAGCAGCAAATCAGCGGGAGGGCCTCAAGGGGATGAGCAGTTCTTC.

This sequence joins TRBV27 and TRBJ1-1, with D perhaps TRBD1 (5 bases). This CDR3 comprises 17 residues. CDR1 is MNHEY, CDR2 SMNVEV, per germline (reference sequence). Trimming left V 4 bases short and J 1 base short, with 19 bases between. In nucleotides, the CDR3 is TGTGCCAGCAGTTCAAGATTACCCCAGGACAAGAACACTGAAGCTTTCTTT. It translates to CASSSRLPQDKNTEAFF.

CDR3 sequence (DNA): TGTGCCAGCAGGCGAGGGGGCGTTTTTTCAGGCTACACCTTC. Its protein is CASRRGGVFSGYTF. V usage is TRBV28 and J usage is TRBJ1-2; 7 positions match TRBD1. The CDR3 is 14 amino acids. Germline loops: CDR1 MDHEN, CDR2 SYDVKM. The V and J ends lost 6 bases and 8 bases, in that order; junction bases with no gene match: 12.

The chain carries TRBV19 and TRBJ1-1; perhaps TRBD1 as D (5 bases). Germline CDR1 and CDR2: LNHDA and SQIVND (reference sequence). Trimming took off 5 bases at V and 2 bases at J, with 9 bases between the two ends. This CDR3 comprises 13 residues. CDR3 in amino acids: CASSFTGNTEAFF. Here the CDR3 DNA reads TGTGCCAGTAGTTTTACAGGCAACACTGAAGCTTTCTTT.

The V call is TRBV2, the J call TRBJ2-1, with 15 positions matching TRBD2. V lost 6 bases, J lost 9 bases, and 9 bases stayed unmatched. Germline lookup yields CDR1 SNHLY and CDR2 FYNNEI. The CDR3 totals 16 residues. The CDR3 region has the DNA TGTGCCAGCAGGAGGACTAGCGGGGGGGAGGGAACTGAGCAGTTCTTC. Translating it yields CASRRTSGGEGTEQFF.

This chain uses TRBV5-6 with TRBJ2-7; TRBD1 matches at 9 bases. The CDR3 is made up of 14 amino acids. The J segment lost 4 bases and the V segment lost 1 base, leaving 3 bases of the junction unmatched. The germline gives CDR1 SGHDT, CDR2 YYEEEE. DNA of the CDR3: TGTGCCAGCAGCTTGTGGGACAGGGAGTACGAGCAGTACTTC. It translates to CASSLWDREYEQYF. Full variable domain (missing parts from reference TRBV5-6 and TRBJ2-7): DAGVTQSPTHLIKTRGQQVTLRCSPKSGHDTVSWYQQALGQGPQFIFQYYEEEERQRGNFPDRFSGHQFPNYSSELNVNALLLGDSALYLCASSLWDREYEQYFGPGTRLTVT.

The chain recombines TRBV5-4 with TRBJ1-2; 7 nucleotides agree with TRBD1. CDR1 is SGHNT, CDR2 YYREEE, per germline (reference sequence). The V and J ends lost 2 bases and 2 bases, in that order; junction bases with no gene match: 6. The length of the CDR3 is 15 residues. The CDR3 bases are TGTGCCAGCAGCTTAGGGGGCCCTACGAACTATGGCTACACCTTC. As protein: CASSLGGPTNYGYTF.

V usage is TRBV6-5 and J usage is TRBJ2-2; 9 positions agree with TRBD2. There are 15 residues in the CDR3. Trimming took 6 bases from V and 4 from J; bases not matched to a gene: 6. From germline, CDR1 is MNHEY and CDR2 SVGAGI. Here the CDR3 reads CASRRGLAATGELFF. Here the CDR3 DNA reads TGTGCCAGCAGGCGGGGACTAGCAGCCACCGGGGAGCTGTTTTTT.

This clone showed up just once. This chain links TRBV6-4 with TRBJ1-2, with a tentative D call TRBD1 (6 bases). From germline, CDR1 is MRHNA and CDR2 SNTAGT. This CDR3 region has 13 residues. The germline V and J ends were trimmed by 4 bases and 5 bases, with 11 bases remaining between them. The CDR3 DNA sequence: TGTGCCAGCAGTGCACAGGGTGGGTATGGCTACACCTTC. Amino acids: CASSAQGGYGYTF.

CDR3 in amino acids: CASSEHWTGNLYGYTF. For the CDR3, the DNA is TGTGCCAGCAGTGAACATTGGACAGGAAACCTCTATGGCTACACCTTC. V is TRBV2 and J is TRBJ1-2; 7 nucleotides align to TRBD1. Germline CDR1 reads SNHLY; CDR2 reads FYNNEI. The CDR3 is made up of 16 amino acids. Germline trimming cut 2 bases from V and 4 bases from J; bases unmatched to any gene: 10. The entire variable domain, with the rest obtained from reference TRBV2 and TRBJ1-2, is as follows: EPEVTQTPSHQVTQMGQEVILRCVPISNHLYFYWYRQILGQKVEFLVSFYNNEISEKSEIFDDQFSVERPDGSNFTLKIRSTKLEDSAMYFCASSEHWTGNLYGYTFGSGTRLTVV.

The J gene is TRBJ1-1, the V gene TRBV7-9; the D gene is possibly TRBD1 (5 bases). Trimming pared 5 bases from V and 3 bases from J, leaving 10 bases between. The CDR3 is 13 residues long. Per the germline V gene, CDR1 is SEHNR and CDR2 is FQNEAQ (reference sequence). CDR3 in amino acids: CASSADSYTEAFF. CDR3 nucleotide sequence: TGTGCCAGCAGCGCAGACAGTTACACTGAAGCTTTCTTT. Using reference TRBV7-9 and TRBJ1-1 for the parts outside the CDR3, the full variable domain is DTGVSQNPRHKITKRGQNVTFRCDPISEHNRLYWYRQTLGQGPEFLTYFQNEAQLEKSRLLSDRFSAERPKGSFSTLEIQRTEQGDSAMYLCASSADSYTEAFFGQGTRLTVV.

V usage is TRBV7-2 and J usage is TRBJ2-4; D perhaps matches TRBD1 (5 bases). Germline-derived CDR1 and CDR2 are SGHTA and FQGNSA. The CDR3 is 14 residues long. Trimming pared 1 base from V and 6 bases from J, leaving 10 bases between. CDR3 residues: CASSLGWGPNIQYF. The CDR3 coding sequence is TGTGCCAGCAGCTTAGGTTGGGGCCCAAACATTCAGTACTTC.

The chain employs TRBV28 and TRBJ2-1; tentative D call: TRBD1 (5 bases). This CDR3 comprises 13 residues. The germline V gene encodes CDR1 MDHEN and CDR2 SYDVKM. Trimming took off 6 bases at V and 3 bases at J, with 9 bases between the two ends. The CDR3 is CASRAGNYNEQFF. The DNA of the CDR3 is TGTGCCAGCAGGGCAGGGAACTACAATGAGCAGTTCTTC.

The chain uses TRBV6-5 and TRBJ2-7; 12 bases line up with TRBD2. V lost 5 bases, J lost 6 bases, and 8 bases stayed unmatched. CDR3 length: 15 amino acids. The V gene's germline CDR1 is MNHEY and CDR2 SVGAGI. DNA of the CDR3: TGTGCCAGCAGTACCCTGACTAGCGGGAGTGGCGAGCAGTACTTC. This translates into CASSTLTSGSGEQYF.

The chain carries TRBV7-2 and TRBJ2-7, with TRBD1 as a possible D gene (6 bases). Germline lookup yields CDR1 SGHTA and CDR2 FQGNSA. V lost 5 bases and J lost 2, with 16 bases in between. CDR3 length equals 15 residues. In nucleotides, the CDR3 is TGTGCCAGCAGCCCAACCCCAGGGGTGCCCTACGAGCAGTACTTC. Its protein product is CASSPTPGVPYEQYF. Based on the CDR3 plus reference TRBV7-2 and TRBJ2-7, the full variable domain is GAGVSQSPSNKVTEKGKDVELRCDPISGHTALYWYRQSLGQGLEFLIYFQGNSAPDKSGLPSDRFSAERTGGSVSTLTIQRTQQEDSAVYLCASSPTPGVPYEQYFGPGTRLTVT.

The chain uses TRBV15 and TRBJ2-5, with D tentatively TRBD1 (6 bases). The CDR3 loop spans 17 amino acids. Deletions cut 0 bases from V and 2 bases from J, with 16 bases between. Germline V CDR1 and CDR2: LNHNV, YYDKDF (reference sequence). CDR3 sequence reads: CATSRDTTWGLQETQYF. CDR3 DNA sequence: TGTGCCACCAGCAGAGACACCACGTGGGGGCTACAAGAGACCCAGTACTTC.

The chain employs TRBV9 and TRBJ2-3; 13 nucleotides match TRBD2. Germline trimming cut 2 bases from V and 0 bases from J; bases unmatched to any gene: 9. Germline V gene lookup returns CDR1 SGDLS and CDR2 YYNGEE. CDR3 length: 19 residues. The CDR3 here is CASSVSTSGGTISTDTQYF. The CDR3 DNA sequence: TGTGCCAGCAGCGTCTCGACTAGCGGGGGGACTATAAGCACAGATACGCAGTATTTT.

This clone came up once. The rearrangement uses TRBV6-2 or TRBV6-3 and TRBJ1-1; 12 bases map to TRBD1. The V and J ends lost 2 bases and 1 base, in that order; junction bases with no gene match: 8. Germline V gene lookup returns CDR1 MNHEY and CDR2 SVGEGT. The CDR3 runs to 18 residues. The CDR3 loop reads CASSYGGTGGGGNTEAFF. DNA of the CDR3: TGTGCCAGCAGTTACGGTGGGACAGGGGGCGGAGGGAACACTGAAGCTTTCTTT.

CDR3 DNA sequence: TGTGCCAGCAGTCGTCCCGGGACTAGCGGGAGCAATGAGCAGTTCTTC. Translated, it gives CASSRPGTSGSNEQFF. V and J are TRBV28 and TRBJ2-1; 14 bases agree with TRBD2. The ends lost 5 bases at V and 6 bases at J; junction bases unmatched: 6. The CDR3 is made up of 16 amino acids. Germline CDR1 MDHEN, CDR2 SYDVKM.

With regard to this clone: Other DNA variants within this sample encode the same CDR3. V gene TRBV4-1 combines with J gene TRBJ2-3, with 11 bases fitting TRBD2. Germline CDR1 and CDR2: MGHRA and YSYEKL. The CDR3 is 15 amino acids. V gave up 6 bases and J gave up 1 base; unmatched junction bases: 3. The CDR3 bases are TGCGCCAGCAGTCAACTAGCGGGAGGCACAGATACGCAGTATTTT. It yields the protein CASSQLAGGTDTQYF.

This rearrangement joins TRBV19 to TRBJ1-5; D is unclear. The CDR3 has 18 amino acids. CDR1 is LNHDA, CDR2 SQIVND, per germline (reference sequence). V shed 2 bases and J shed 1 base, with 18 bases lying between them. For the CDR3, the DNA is TGTGCCAGTAGTATACCTAGATGGACCGGGAAGAGCAATCAGCCCCAGCATTTT. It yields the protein CASSIPRWTGKSNQPQHF.

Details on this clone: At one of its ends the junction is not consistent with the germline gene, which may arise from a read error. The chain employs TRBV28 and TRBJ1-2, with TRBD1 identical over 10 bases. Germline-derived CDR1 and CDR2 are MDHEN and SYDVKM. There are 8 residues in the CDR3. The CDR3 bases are TGTGCCATCGGGACAGGGGACTTC. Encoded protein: CAIGTGDF.

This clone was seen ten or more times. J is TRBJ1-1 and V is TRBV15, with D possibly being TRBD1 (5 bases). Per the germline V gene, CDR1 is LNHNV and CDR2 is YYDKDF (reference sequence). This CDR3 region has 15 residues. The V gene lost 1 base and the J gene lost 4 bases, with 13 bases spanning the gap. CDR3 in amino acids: CATSRADMAVTEAFF. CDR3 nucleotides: TGTGCCACCAGCAGAGCGGACATGGCGGTCACTGAAGCTTTCTTT.

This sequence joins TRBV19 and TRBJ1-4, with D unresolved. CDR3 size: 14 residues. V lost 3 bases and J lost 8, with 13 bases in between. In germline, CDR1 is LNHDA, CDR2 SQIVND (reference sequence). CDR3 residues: CASSIAGSGEKLFF. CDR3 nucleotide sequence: TGTGCCAGTAGTATTGCGGGGAGCGGCGAAAAACTGTTTTTT. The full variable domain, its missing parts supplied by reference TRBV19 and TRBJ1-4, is DGGITQSPKYLFRKEGQNVTLSCEQNLNHDAMYWYRQDPGQGLRLIYYSQIVNDFQKGDIAEGYSVSREKKESFPLTVTSAQKNPTAFYLCASSIAGSGEKLFFGSGTQLSVL.

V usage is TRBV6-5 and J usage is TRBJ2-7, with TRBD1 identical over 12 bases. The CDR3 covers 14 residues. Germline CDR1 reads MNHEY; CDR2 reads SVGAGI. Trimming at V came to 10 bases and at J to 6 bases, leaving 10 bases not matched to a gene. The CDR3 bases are TGTGCCATTACAGACCGGGACAGGGGGCGCGAGCAGTACTTC. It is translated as CAITDRDRGREQYF.

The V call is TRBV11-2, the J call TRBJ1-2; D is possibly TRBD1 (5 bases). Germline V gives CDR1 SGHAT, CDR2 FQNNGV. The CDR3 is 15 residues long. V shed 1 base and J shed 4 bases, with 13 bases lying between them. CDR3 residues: CASSLAVGAGYGYTF. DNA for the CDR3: TGTGCCAGCAGCTTAGCCGTAGGGGCCGGCTATGGCTACACCTTC.